This T cell receptor (beta chain) originates from a study of T cells in Graves' hyperthyroidism and ophthalmopathy. The study, taken as a whole, reports: Most clonotypes that expanded in the thyroid above 0.001 also showed up in blood. The authors' 13 V-J model separated ophthalmopathy from stable hyperthyroidism.

Germline-derived CDR1 and CDR2 are MNHEY and SVGAGI. This CDR3 contains 11 residues. Trimming took off 10 bases at V and 1 base at J, with 4 bases between the two ends. There were TCR beta CDR3 regions amplified from RNA transcripts. HTBI primers were employed in a first-round RT-PCR of the TCR CDR3. One entry per CDR3 protein, called by TCRdb with MiXCR from the multiplex PCR reads. The sample holds about 640,000 distinct CDR3 sequences, about 45% seen once. A note on this clonotype: Its antigen remains unidentified.

The sample was peripheral blood or thyroid tissue (not recorded which). The chain employs TRBV6-5 and TRBJ2-2; no clear D gene. The receptor was isolated from an adult man with Graves' disease, either hyperthyroidism or ophthalmopathy (not recorded which). The CDR3 reads CATRNTGELFF. CDR3 nucleotide sequence: TGTGCCACCCGGAACACCGGGGAGCTGTTTTTT.